This passage covers 15 T cell receptor beta chains from one sample sequenced in a study of cytomegalovirus exposure and HLA in healthy donors. The PCR contained 60 Vbeta and 13 Jbeta primers. Clones were read by immunoSEQ multiplex PCR, and TCRdb kept only the in-frame ones, dropping some. With 200,000 to 250,000 clones in the sample, the ten largest clones hold around 1.1%. Sample: PBMCs. Source of these receptors: a girl aged 2 to 9 in good health and CMV-seropositive.

The chain combines TRBV10-2 with TRBJ2-2; 13 positions match TRBD2. Germline values: CDR1 WSHSY, CDR2 SAAADI. The V gene end was trimmed by 5 bases and the J gene end by 5 bases; junction bases not matched to a gene: 11. CDR3 length: 18 amino acids. This CDR3 is CASSSRTSGRVGTGELFF. As DNA, the CDR3 is TGCGCCAGCAGTTCCCGGACTAGCGGGAGAGTTGGGACCGGGGAGCTGTTTTTT.

This chain connects TRBV6-5 to TRBJ2-1, with D maybe TRBD2 (6 bases). V was cut by 8 bases and J by 5 bases, with 19 bases left in between. This CDR3 contains 15 residues. CDR1 and CDR2 (germline): MNHEY, SVGAGI. CDR3 protein: CASASGLQVHNEQFF. The CDR3 nucleotides are TGTGCCAGCGCCTCGGGACTCCAAGTACACAATGAGCAGTTCTTC.

This chain links TRBV6-5 with TRBJ2-7; 10 bases line up with TRBD2. Trimming took 2 bases from V and 3 from J; bases not matched to a gene: 7. Germline V CDR1 and CDR2: MNHEY, SVGAGI. The CDR3 consists of 16 residues. The CDR3 loop reads CASSYELGTSDYEQYF. The DNA of the CDR3 is TGTGCCAGCAGTTACGAATTAGGGACTAGCGACTACGAGCAGTACTTC.

The chain is built from TRBV25-1 and TRBJ1-2; perhaps TRBD1 as D (5 bases). V was shortened by 4 bases and J by 2 bases, with 11 bases between the two germline ends. The CDR3 sequence is 14 residues long. The germline CDR1 and CDR2 sequences are MGHDK and SYGVNS. As DNA, the CDR3 is TGTGCCAGCAGTGGGGGCCTACAGAACTATGGCTACACCTTC. Protein sequence: CASSGGLQNYGYTF.

The rearrangement joins TRBV15 to TRBJ2-3, with 9 bases aligning to TRBD2. After removal of 1 base from V and 3 bases from J, the junction contained 2 bases not matched to a gene. The CDR3 has 15 residues. Germline V CDR1 and CDR2: LNHNV, YYDKDF (reference sequence). This chain's CDR3 is CATSRGGRVTDTQYF. The CDR3 coding sequence is TGTGCCACCAGCAGAGGCGGGAGGGTTACAGATACGCAGTATTTT.

V is TRBV11-2 and J is TRBJ2-3; 9 bases agree with TRBD2. Germline V gene lookup returns CDR1 SGHAT and CDR2 FQNNGV. The CDR3 contains 15 residues. V was pared by 4 bases and J by 2 bases, with 4 bases of the junction left unmatched. The CDR3 bases are TGTGCCAGCAGCTCTAGCGGGGAAATCACAGATACGCAGTATTTT. Translating gives CASSSSGEITDTQYF.

The CDR3 nucleotides read TGTGCCAGCAGTTTATCCGCAGGGAGGGGTTTGCTAGCGGGAGACCTGGGCGCAGATACGCAGTATTTT. Translation: CASSLSAGRGLLAGDLGADTQYF. The chain carries TRBV27 and TRBJ2-3; 10 nucleotides agree with TRBD2. In germline, CDR1 is MNHEY, CDR2 SMNVEV (reference sequence). V lost 0 bases to trimming and J lost 4 bases; unmatched junction nucleotides: 25. This CDR3 comprises 23 residues.

V usage is TRBV11-2 and J usage is TRBJ1-2, with D unclear. V shed 5 bases and J shed 4 bases, with 14 bases lying between them. The V gene's germline CDR1 is SGHAT and CDR2 FQNNGV. The CDR3 has 14 amino acids. The CDR3 DNA sequence: TGTGCCAGCAGCCCTGAGGCGGAGGCCTATGGCTACACCTTC. Encoded protein: CASSPEAEAYGYTF.

V is TRBV7-8 and J is TRBJ2-1; 14 nucleotides match TRBD2. Germline lookup yields CDR1 SGHVS and CDR2 FQNEAQ. The CDR3 loop spans 17 amino acids. V shed 4 bases and J 9 bases; nucleotides not matched to a gene: 11. The CDR3 loop is CASSYTPGLAGEGEQFF. The CDR3 DNA follows: TGTGCCAGCAGCTACACGCCGGGACTAGCGGGAGAGGGTGAGCAGTTCTTC.

This chain uses TRBV28 with TRBJ2-5, with TRBD2 identical over 12 bases. V shed 6 bases and J 5 bases; nucleotides not matched to a gene: 7. This CDR3 comprises 15 residues. Germline lookup yields CDR1 MDHEN and CDR2 SYDVKM. DNA for the CDR3: TGTGCCAGCAGGATGACTAGCGGGAGACTTGAGACCCAGTACTTC. Translated: CASRMTSGRLETQYF.

V and J are TRBV18 and TRBJ2-1, with 8 bases matching TRBD2. The CDR3 runs 19 residues. Trimming at V came to 5 bases and at J to 0 bases, leaving 15 bases not matched to a gene. CDR1 is KGHSH and CDR2 is LQKENI in the germline V gene. CDR3 amino acids: CASSRAGASSLSSYNEQFF. The CDR3 bases are TGTGCCAGCTCAAGAGCGGGAGCCAGCTCGCTGAGCTCCTACAATGAGCAGTTCTTC. The entire variable domain, with the rest obtained from reference TRBV18 and TRBJ2-1, is as follows: NAGVMQNPRHLVRRRGQEARLRCSPMKGHSHVYWYRQLPEEGLKFMVYLQKENIIDESGMPKERFSAEFPKEGPSILRIQQVVRGDSAAYFCASSRAGASSLSSYNEQFFGPGTRLTVL.

This chain uses TRBV5-1 with TRBJ2-1, with 7 bases identical to TRBD1. Germline CDR1 and CDR2: SGHRS and YFSETQ. The V gene end was trimmed by 2 bases and the J gene end by 4 bases; junction bases not matched to a gene: 15. This CDR3 spans 18 amino acids. In DNA, the CDR3 is TGCGCCAGCAGCTTACCCCCCGGACAGGAAGAACCTTACAATGAGCAGTTCTTC. As protein: CASSLPPGQEEPYNEQFF.

The V call is TRBV16, the J call TRBJ1-2, with D possibly TRBD1 on 5 matching bases. This CDR3 contains 12 residues. Trimming took off 3 bases at V and 8 bases at J, with 10 bases between the two ends. Germline V gene sequence: CDR1 KGHSY, CDR2 FQNENV. The CDR3 DNA follows: TGTGCCAGCAGCCATTCGGACACGGGCTACACCTTC. This gives the protein CASSHSDTGYTF.

V gene TRBV28 combines with J gene TRBJ2-7, with D possibly TRBD2 on 7 matching bases. Germline CDR1 and CDR2: MDHEN and SYDVKM. The CDR3 is 13 amino acids. V was cut by 4 bases and J by 5 bases, with 12 bases left in between. CDR3: CASSSRGGHEQYF. The CDR3 region has the DNA TGTGCCAGCAGTTCGAGGGGGGGGCACGAGCAGTACTTC.

The rearrangement joins TRBV27 to TRBJ2-7; TRBD1 might be the D (6 bases). V was shortened by 5 bases and J by 6 bases, with 17 bases between the two germline ends. From germline, CDR1 is MNHEY and CDR2 SMNVEV (reference sequence). This CDR3 has 14 amino acids. The CDR3 protein is CASSLGGRLSEQYF. The CDR3 DNA reads as TGTGCCAGCAGTCTAGGGGGTCGTCTCTCCGAGCAGTACTTC.